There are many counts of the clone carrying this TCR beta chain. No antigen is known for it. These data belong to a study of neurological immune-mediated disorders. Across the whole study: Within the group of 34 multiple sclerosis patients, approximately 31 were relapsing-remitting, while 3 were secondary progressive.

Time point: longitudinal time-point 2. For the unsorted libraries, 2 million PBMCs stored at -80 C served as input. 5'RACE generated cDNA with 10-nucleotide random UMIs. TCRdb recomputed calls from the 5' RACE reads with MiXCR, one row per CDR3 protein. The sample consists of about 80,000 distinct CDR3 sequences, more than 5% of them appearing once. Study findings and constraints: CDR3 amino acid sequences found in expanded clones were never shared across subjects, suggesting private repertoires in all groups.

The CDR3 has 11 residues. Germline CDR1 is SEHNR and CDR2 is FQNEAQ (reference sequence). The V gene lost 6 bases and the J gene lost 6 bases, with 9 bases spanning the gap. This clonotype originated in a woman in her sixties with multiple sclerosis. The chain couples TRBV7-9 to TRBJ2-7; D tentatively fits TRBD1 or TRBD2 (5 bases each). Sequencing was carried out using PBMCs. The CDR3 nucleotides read TGTGCCAGCAGAAGGGACCGCGAGCAGTACTTC. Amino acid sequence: CASRRDREQYF.